The clone carrying this T cell receptor beta chain was picked up one time. The antigen remains unidentified. Sequence at one end of the junction differs from germline and may be a read error. Study-wide results and limits: Greatest tumor Treg TCR overlap was with tumor naive CD4+ cells. Tumor memory CD4+ T cell TCR gene usage clustered with blood and lymph node memory CD4+ cells and lymph node naive CD4+ cells.

This CDR3 is 15 amino acids long. Germline assignment: CDR1 LGHDT and CDR2 YNNKEL (reference sequence). Constant-region reverse primers amplified full-length variable regions, followed by semi-nested Nested Universal Primer A PCR. TCRdb reanalysed the 5' RACE reads using MiXCR and keeps one entry per CDR3 protein. The sample lists tens of thousands of distinct CDR3 sequences; roughly 29% were seen once. Purified naive CD4+ T cells were depleted of CD25+ Tregs. The source of this sequence is a female donor with breast cancer. Sequencing input: tumor-infiltrating naive CD4+ T cells sorted from the breast tumor. Subset given: naive CD4+ T cells, CD4+CD45RA+CD25-. The chain couples TRBV3-1 to TRBJ1-1; D is perhaps TRBD1 (5 bases). The CDR3 nucleotides read TGTGCCAGCAGCCAAGAATTCGGGGCGAACTCTGAAGCTTTCTTT. Translating it yields CASSQEFGANSEAFF.